A selection of T cell receptor beta chains follows, all from one sample in a study of early T cells in non-severe SARS-CoV-2 infection. TCRdb fed the 5' RACE reads into MiXCR, producing one record per CDR3 protein. The sample includes 20,000 to 25,000 distinct CDR3 sequences, under 6% of them seen just once. Sequences were obtained from whole blood. These receptors were collected from an adult who was a healthcare worker with PCR-confirmed SARS-CoV-2 infection or an uninfected control (not recorded which). Both conserved end residues are part of each CDR3. D genes are given only for firm matches. Rows give clone size only sometimes, using once, few, many, or a class for an expanded clone.

>TRBJ2-3|TRBV7-2|many|NA
CASSLALPIGTQYF
TGTGCCAGCAGCTTAGCGCTCCCCATCGGTACGCAGTATTTT
>TRBJ1-1|TRBV19|many|NA
CAILLSAGQLNTEAFF
TGTGCCATCCTTCTCTCGGCAGGGCAGCTGAACACTGAAGCTTTCTTT
>TRBJ2-3|TRBV7-2|many|NA
CASSLGRASQSTDTQYF
TGTGCCAGCAGCTTAGGAAGGGCTAGTCAGAGCACAGATACGCAGTATTTT
>TRBJ1-4|TRBV6-1|many|NA
CASSEVGTAGEKLFF
TGTGCCAGCAGTGAAGTTGGGACGGCAGGGGAAAAACTGTTTTTT
>TRBJ2-7|TRBV27|NA|TRBD1
CASSLGQYEQYF
TGTGCCAGCAGCTTGGGACAGTACGAGCAGTACTTC
>TRBJ1-2|TRBV6-2/TRBV6-3|many|NA
CASSYPSLGNYGYTF
TGTGCCAGCAGTTATCCCTCTTTGGGTAACTATGGCTACACCTTC
>TRBJ2-1|TRBV7-2|many|TRBD2
CASSSLAVGSHQFF
TGTGCCAGCAGCTCCCTAGCGGTGGGAAGCCACCAGTTCTTC
>TRBJ2-1|TRBV6-5|many|NA
CASRDYNEQSLAF
TGTGCCAGCAGAGATTACAATGAGCAGTCCCTCGCCTTC
>TRBJ2-3|TRBV19|many|TRBD1
CASSGQGSTDTQYF
TGTGCCAGTAGTGGACAGGGGAGCACAGATACGCAGTATTTT
>TRBJ2-7|TRBV9|many|NA
CASSVEGTPYEQYF
TGTGCCAGCAGCGTAGAAGGGACCCCCTACGAGCAGTACTTC
>TRBJ2-4|TRBV7-9|NA|TRBD1
CASSFRLTGVEAKNIQYF
TGTGCCAGCAGCTTTCGATTGACAGGGGTTGAAGCCAAAAACATTCAGTACTTC
>TRBJ2-7|TRBV11-2|many|NA
CASSLDLWGTYEQYF
TGTGCCAGCAGCTTAGATCTGTGGGGCACCTACGAGCAGTACTTC
>TRBJ2-5|TRBV4-3|NA|NA
CASSQSYGTVYQETQYF
TGCGCCAGCAGCCAGTCCTACGGGACCGTGTACCAAGAGACCCAGTACTTC
>TRBJ2-5|TRBV6-2/TRBV6-3|many|NA
CASSYRRETQYF
TGTGCCAGCAGTTACCGGAGGGAGACCCAGTACTTC
>TRBJ1-5|TRBV7-2|many|NA
CASSLRAGNQPQHF
TGTGCCAGCAGCTTAAGGGCGGGGAATCAGCCCCAGCATTTT
>TRBJ2-1|TRBV10-3|many|TRBD2
CAISEILAGDYNEQFF
TGTGCCATCAGTGAGATACTAGCGGGGGACTACAATGAGCAGTTCTTC
>TRBJ1-2|TRBV7-2|many|TRBD1
CASSSQGASGYTF
TGTGCCAGCAGCTCCCAGGGGGCTAGCGGCTACACCTTC
>TRBJ2-1|TRBV24-1|few|NA
CATSDFNTNEQFF
TGTGCCACCAGTGACTTCAATACCAATGAGCAGTTCTTC
>TRBJ2-1|TRBV12-3/TRBV12-4|few|TRBD2
CASSLNIAGASYNEQFF
TGTGCCAGCAGTTTGAATATAGCGGGGGCCTCCTACAATGAGCAGTTCTTC
>TRBJ1-6|TRBV7-2|many|TRBD1
CASSWPGQSSPLHF
TGTGCCAGCAGCTGGCCGGGACAGTCGTCACCCCTCCACTTT
>TRBJ1-2|TRBV9|few|NA
CASSVGQFNYGYTF
TGTGCCAGCAGCGTAGGACAGTTCAACTATGGCTACACCTTC
>TRBJ2-4|TRBV9|many|NA
CASSVDPWLGLENIQYF
TGTGCCAGCAGCGTAGATCCGTGGTTGGGGCTTGAAAACATTCAGTACTTC
>TRBJ2-2|TRBV20-1|NA|NA
CSARGWDLPDGTGELFF
TGCAGTGCTAGAGGGTGGGACCTCCCAGACGGCACCGGGGAGCTGTTTTTT